A single sample gave rise to the 9 T cell receptor beta chains below, sequenced in a study of shared clonotypes between healthy human individuals. Repertoires were generated with immunoSEQ multiplex PCR, while TCRdb's copy carries only in-frame clones and drops some. There are over 2 million clones in the sample; 85% to 95% occur only once, and 0.85% to 1.3% lies in the top ten. CD8 cells classed as naive were CD45RO-negative and positively selected for CCR7, excluding terminally differentiated effector memory CD45RA+ cells. The specimen sequenced was naive CD8+ T cells sorted from blood. These receptors originate from a man aged 18 to 29 in good health.

The rearrangement links TRBV9 to TRBJ2-3; TRBD2 agrees at 8 bases. Germline V CDR1 and CDR2: SGDLS, YYNGEE. V lost 0 bases and J lost 2; bases outside the gene matches: 14. This CDR3 contains 19 residues. The CDR3 coding sequence is TGTGCCAGCAGCGTAGTCCCTAGCGGGTTCGAAGGTGCCACAGATACGCAGTATTTT. It is translated as CASSVVPSGFEGATDTQYF.

The rearrangement uses TRBV5-1 and TRBJ1-5; D is ambiguous. Germline V lookup: CDR1 SGHRS, CDR2 YFSETQ. Trimming shortened V by 2 bases and J by 2 bases, and 11 bases separated the two germline ends. This CDR3 has 15 residues. CDR3 sequence: CASSFSGEGNQPQHF. CDR3 nucleotide sequence: TGCGCCAGCAGCTTCAGTGGGGAGGGCAATCAGCCCCAGCATTTT.

This chain joins TRBV30 and TRBJ2-1; 14 bases agree with TRBD2. The germline gives CDR1 GTSNPN, CDR2 SVGIG (reference sequence). V was pared by 5 bases and J by 9 bases, with 6 bases of the junction left unmatched. There are 14 residues in the CDR3. As DNA, the CDR3 is TGTGCCTGGGGGGGACTAGCGGGAGTGGTTGAGCAGTTCTTC. This sequence encodes CAWGGLAGVVEQFF.

This chain links TRBV4-1 with TRBJ2-7, with D perhaps TRBD1 or TRBD2 (5 bases each). The V end lost 0 bases, the J end lost 1 base, and 13 bases lay between the germline ends. Looked up from germline, CDR1 is MGHRA and CDR2 is YSYEKL. The CDR3 contains 16 residues. CDR3 loop: CASSQEGTNPSYEQYF. CDR3 bases: TGCGCCAGCAGCCAAGAGGGGACCAATCCTTCCTACGAGCAGTACTTC.

This clone appeared a single time. The chain has TRBV4-3 and TRBJ1-4; a possible D gene is TRBD1 (5 bases). The V and J ends lost 0 bases and 5 bases respectively, with 10 bases between them. This CDR3 contains 15 residues. CDR1 and CDR2 from the germline V gene are LGHNA and YSLEER. Here the CDR3 reads CASSQEWGGNEKLFF. The CDR3 coding sequence is TGCGCCAGCAGCCAAGAATGGGGGGGGAATGAAAAACTGTTTTTT.

The rearrangement joins TRBV7-9 to TRBJ2-1, with D possibly matching TRBD2 (6 bases). This CDR3 spans 14 amino acids. V lost 10 bases, J lost 0 bases, and 13 bases lay in between. Per the germline V gene, CDR1 is SEHNR and CDR2 is FQNEAQ (reference sequence). The CDR3 loop reads CATATTSSYNEQFF. CDR3 DNA: TGTGCCACCGCGACGACTAGCTCCTACAATGAGCAGTTCTTC.

This sequence joins TRBV4-1 and TRBJ2-1; D is tentatively TRBD1 or TRBD2 (5 bases each). The V end lost 8 bases, the J end lost 10 bases, and 12 bases lay between the germline ends. This CDR3 region has 11 residues. CDR1 and CDR2 from the germline V gene are MGHRA and YSYEKL. CDR3 DNA: TGCGCCAGCGGGACCAGAGCGGAGCAGTTCTTC. As protein: CASGTRAEQFF.

The rearrangement links TRBV7-9 to TRBJ2-4; D possibly corresponds to TRBD2 (6 bases). Trimming cost V 1 base and J 1 base, with 11 bases left between them. The CDR3 has 16 residues. The germline V gene has CDR1 SEHNR and CDR2 FQNEAQ (reference sequence). In DNA, the CDR3 is TGTGCCAGCAGCTTAGTAACGGGAGCGGCCAAAAACATTCAGTACTTC. It yields the protein CASSLVTGAAKNIQYF.

The J gene is TRBJ2-1, the V gene TRBV13, with 7 bases aligning to TRBD2. Trimming at V came to 5 bases and at J to 5 bases, leaving 9 bases not matched to a gene. The CDR3 loop spans 15 amino acids. Germline V CDR1 and CDR2: PRHDT, FYEKMQ (reference sequence). In DNA form, the CDR3 reads TGTGCCAGCAGCCCGGTTAACGCGGGGGACAATGAGCAGTTCTTC. Translated, it gives CASSPVNAGDNEQFF. Full variable domain (missing parts from reference TRBV13 and TRBJ2-1): AAGVIQSPRHLIKEKRETATLKCYPIPRHDTVYWYQQGPGQDPQFLISFYEKMQSDKGSIPDRFSAQQFSDYHSELNMSSLELGDSALYFCASSPVNAGDNEQFFGPGTRLTVL.